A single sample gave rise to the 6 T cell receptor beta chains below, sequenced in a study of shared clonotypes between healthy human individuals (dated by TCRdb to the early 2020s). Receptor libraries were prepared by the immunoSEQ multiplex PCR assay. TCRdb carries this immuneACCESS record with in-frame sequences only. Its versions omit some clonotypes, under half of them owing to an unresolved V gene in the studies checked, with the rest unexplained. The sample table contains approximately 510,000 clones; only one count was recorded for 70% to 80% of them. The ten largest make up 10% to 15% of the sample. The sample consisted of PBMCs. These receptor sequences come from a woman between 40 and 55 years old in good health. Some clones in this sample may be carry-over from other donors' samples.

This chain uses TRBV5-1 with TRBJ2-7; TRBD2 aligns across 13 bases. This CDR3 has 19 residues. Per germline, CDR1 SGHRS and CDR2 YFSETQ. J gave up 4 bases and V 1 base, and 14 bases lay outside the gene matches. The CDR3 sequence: CASSLFPTSGRLERYEQYF. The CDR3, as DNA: TGCGCCAGCAGCTTGTTCCCGACTAGCGGGAGGTTGGAACGGTACGAGCAGTACTTC.

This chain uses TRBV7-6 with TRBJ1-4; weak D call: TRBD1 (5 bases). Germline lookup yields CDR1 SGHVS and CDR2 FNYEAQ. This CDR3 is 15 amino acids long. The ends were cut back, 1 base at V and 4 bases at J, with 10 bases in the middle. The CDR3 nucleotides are TGTGCCAGCAGCTTAGGGGGGACCAGTAATGAAAAACTGTTTTTT. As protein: CASSLGGTSNEKLFF.

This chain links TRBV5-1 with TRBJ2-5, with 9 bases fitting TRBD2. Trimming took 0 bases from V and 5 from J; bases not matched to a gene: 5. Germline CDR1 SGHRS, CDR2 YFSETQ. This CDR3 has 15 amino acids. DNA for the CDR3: TGCGCCAGCAGCTTGGGGGCTAGCGGGATTGAGACCCAGTACTTC. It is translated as CASSLGASGIETQYF.

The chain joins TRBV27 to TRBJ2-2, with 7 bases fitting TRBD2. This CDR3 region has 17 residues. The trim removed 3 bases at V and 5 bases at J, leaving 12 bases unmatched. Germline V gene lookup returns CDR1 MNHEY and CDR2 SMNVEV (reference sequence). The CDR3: CASSLGMRETGTGELFF. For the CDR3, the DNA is TGTGCCAGCAGTTTGGGGATGCGGGAGACTGGGACCGGGGAGCTGTTTTTT.

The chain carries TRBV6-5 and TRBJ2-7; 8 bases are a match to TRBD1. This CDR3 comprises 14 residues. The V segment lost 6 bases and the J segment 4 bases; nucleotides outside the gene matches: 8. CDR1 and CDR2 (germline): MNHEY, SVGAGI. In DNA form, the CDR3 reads TGTGCCAGCAGAACGAGGACAGGGATTTACGAGCAGTACTTC. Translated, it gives CASRTRTGIYEQYF.

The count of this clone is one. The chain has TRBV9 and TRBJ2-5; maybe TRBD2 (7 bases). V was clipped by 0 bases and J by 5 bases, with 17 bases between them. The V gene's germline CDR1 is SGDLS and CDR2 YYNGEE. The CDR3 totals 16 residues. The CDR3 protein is CASSVGTGGAVETQYF. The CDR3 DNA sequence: TGTGCCAGCAGCGTAGGTACGGGGGGCGCGGTGGAGACCCAGTACTTC.